A selection of T cell receptor beta chains follows, all from one sample in a study of technical replicates of blood from a handful of donors. The data were produced by immunoSEQ multiplex PCR, yet TCRdb's version contains in-frame clones alone and is incomplete. The sample yields approximately 94,000 clones, 95% to 97% seen once. Material for sequencing was T cells isolated from PBMCs. These receptors all come from a human donor in good health. CDR3s include the opening cysteine and the closing phenylalanine or tryptophan. The order of the fields is D gene, V gene, J gene, clone size, CDR3 protein, CDR3 DNA. A D gene is named only where the DNA matches it firmly. The size of a clone is reported for some rows only, either as once, few or many, or as a class for expanded clones.

D gene: -
V gene: TRBV11-2
J gene: TRBJ1-1
clone size: -
CDR3 protein: CASSFNRDTEAFF
CDR3 DNA: TGTGCCAGCAGCTTTAACCGGGACACTGAAGCTTTCTTT

D gene: TRBD1
V gene: TRBV20-1
J gene: TRBJ2-3
clone size: -
CDR3 protein: CSAMTGSTQYF
CDR3 DNA: TGCAGTGCAATGACAGGGAGTACGCAGTATTTT

D gene: TRBD1
V gene: TRBV7-9
J gene: TRBJ1-2
clone size: once
CDR3 protein: CASNTGGYGYTF
CDR3 DNA: TGTGCCAGCAACACAGGGGGCTATGGCTACACCTTC

D gene: -
V gene: TRBV9
J gene: TRBJ2-2
clone size: -
CDR3 protein: CASSVTGQPGTGELFF
CDR3 DNA: TGTGCCAGCAGCGTTACTGGACAGCCGGGGACCGGGGAGCTGTTTTTT

D gene: -
V gene: TRBV29-1
J gene: TRBJ2-5
clone size: -
CDR3 protein: CSVEGRMNMETQYF
CDR3 DNA: TGCAGCGTTGAGGGCAGAATGAATATGGAGACCCAGTACTTC

D gene: TRBD2
V gene: TRBV27
J gene: TRBJ2-7
clone size: -
CDR3 protein: CASLGAGGYEQYF
CDR3 DNA: TGTGCCAGCCTAGGGGCGGGAGGCTACGAGCAGTACTTC

D gene: TRBD2
V gene: TRBV9
J gene: TRBJ2-5
clone size: -
CDR3 protein: CASSVGGAGEVETQYF
CDR3 DNA: TGTGCCAGCAGCGTAGGGGGAGCGGGAGAGGTAGAGACCCAGTACTTC

D gene: -
V gene: TRBV19
J gene: TRBJ2-7
clone size: -
CDR3 protein: CASSTSATSYEQYF
CDR3 DNA: TGTGCCAGTAGTACTAGCGCCACGTCCTACGAGCAGTACTTC

D gene: -
V gene: TRBV4-1
J gene: TRBJ1-4
clone size: -
CDR3 protein: CASSLRNGDGGEKLFF
CDR3 DNA: TGCGCCAGCAGCTTGAGAAATGGGGACGGGGGGGAAAAACTGTTTTTT

D gene: -
V gene: TRBV21-1
J gene: TRBJ1-1
clone size: few
CDR3 protein: CASTPNPGEYGTEAFF
CDR3 DNA: TGTGCCAGCACCCCGAATCCAGGGGAGTATGGGACTGAAGCTTTCTTT

D gene: -
V gene: TRBV5-4
J gene: TRBJ1-1
clone size: -
CDR3 protein: CASSLPGGNTEAFF
CDR3 DNA: TGTGCCAGCAGCTTGCCGGGGGGGAATACTGAAGCTTTCTTT

D gene: -
V gene: TRBV10-3
J gene: TRBJ2-7
clone size: -
CDR3 protein: CAISDHRGISFEQYF
CDR3 DNA: TGTGCCATCAGTGACCATCGCGGGATAAGCTTCGAGCAGTACTTC

D gene: -
V gene: TRBV6-5
J gene: TRBJ1-1
clone size: -
CDR3 protein: CASRSRGGREAFF
CDR3 DNA: TGTGCCAGCAGATCGAGGGGAGGAAGAGAAGCTTTCTTT

D gene: TRBD2
V gene: TRBV7-9
J gene: TRBJ2-7
clone size: -
CDR3 protein: CASSPLTSGSSSYEQYF
CDR3 DNA: TGTGCCAGCAGCCCTCTGACCAGCGGGAGTTCATCCTACGAGCAGTACTTC

D gene: TRBD1
V gene: TRBV5-1
J gene: TRBJ2-7
clone size: -
CDR3 protein: CASSPMGQSREQYF
CDR3 DNA: TGCGCCAGCAGCCCCATGGGACAGTCGCGCGAGCAGTACTTC

D gene: -
V gene: TRBV19
J gene: TRBJ1-2
clone size: -
CDR3 protein: CASSIEAGVGYTF
CDR3 DNA: TGTGCCAGTAGTATAGAAGCAGGGGTGGGCTACACCTTC

D gene: -
V gene: TRBV7-2
J gene: TRBJ1-2
clone size: -
CDR3 protein: CASSLIQGHFLPYGYTF
CDR3 DNA: TGTGCCAGCAGCTTAATCCAGGGACACTTTCTCCCCTATGGCTACACCTTC

D gene: -
V gene: TRBV7-3
J gene: TRBJ2-1
clone size: -
CDR3 protein: CASSPGGWPRNEQFF
CDR3 DNA: TGTGCCAGCAGCCCTGGGGGGTGGCCGCGGAATGAGCAGTTCTTC

D gene: TRBD1
V gene: TRBV2
J gene: TRBJ1-5
clone size: -
CDR3 protein: CASSGQGAAQPQHF
CDR3 DNA: TGTGCCAGCAGTGGACAGGGGGCTGCTCAGCCCCAGCATTTT

D gene: TRBD1
V gene: TRBV5-1
J gene: TRBJ1-2
clone size: -
CDR3 protein: CASSEDRGYGYTF
CDR3 DNA: TGCGCCAGCAGCGAAGACAGGGGCTATGGCTACACCTTC

D gene: -
V gene: TRBV20-1
J gene: TRBJ2-7
clone size: -
CDR3 protein: CSALDSYEQYF
CDR3 DNA: TGCAGTGCTCTTGACAGCTACGAGCAGTACTTC

D gene: -
V gene: TRBV14
J gene: TRBJ1-3
clone size: -
CDR3 protein: CASSLNSGNTIYF
CDR3 DNA: TGTGCCAGCAGCCTTAACTCTGGAAACACCATATATTTT

D gene: TRBD1
V gene: TRBV28
J gene: TRBJ2-7
clone size: -
CDR3 protein: CASSFSQGIWSYEQYF
CDR3 DNA: TGTGCCAGCAGTTTCTCACAGGGGATTTGGTCCTACGAGCAGTACTTC

D gene: -
V gene: TRBV6-5
J gene: TRBJ2-1
clone size: -
CDR3 protein: CASSVAGSYNEQFF
CDR3 DNA: TGTGCCAGCAGTGTCGCGGGATCCTACAATGAGCAGTTCTTC

D gene: -
V gene: TRBV2
J gene: TRBJ1-5
clone size: -
CDR3 protein: CASQTRLRDQPQHF
CDR3 DNA: TGTGCCAGCCAGACACGGCTGAGGGATCAGCCCCAGCATTTT

D gene: -
V gene: TRBV5-1
J gene: TRBJ2-1
clone size: -
CDR3 protein: CASSGGDRLVNEQFF
CDR3 DNA: TGCGCCAGCAGCGGGGGGGACAGGTTGGTCAATGAGCAGTTCTTC

D gene: TRBD2
V gene: TRBV7-8
J gene: TRBJ2-1
clone size: -
CDR3 protein: CASSPPTSGRYNEQFF
CDR3 DNA: TGTGCCAGCAGTCCCCCCACTAGCGGGCGATACAATGAGCAGTTCTTC

D gene: -
V gene: TRBV7-6
J gene: TRBJ1-1
clone size: -
CDR3 protein: CASSLDPGGFMNTEAFF
CDR3 DNA: TGTGCCAGCAGCTTAGACCCAGGAGGATTCATGAACACTGAAGCTTTCTTT

D gene: -
V gene: TRBV19
J gene: TRBJ2-7
clone size: -
CDR3 protein: CASSNRDTSYEQYF
CDR3 DNA: TGTGCCAGTAGTAATAGGGACACCTCCTACGAGCAGTACTTC

D gene: TRBD2
V gene: TRBV28
J gene: TRBJ2-5
clone size: -
CDR3 protein: CASSSAGIQETQYF
CDR3 DNA: TGTGCCAGCAGTTCAGCGGGAATACAAGAGACCCAGTACTTC

D gene: TRBD2
V gene: TRBV7-9
J gene: TRBJ2-3
clone size: -
CDR3 protein: CASSLLAGVADTQYF
CDR3 DNA: TGTGCCAGCAGCTTATTGGCGGGAGTAGCAGATACGCAGTATTTT

D gene: TRBD1
V gene: TRBV6-1
J gene: TRBJ2-1
clone size: -
CDR3 protein: CASMGQGLHEQFF
CDR3 DNA: TGTGCCAGCATGGGACAGGGCCTGCATGAGCAGTTCTTC

D gene: TRBD1
V gene: TRBV27
J gene: TRBJ1-5
clone size: -
CDR3 protein: CASSLSGTGNNQPQHF
CDR3 DNA: TGTGCCAGCAGTTTAAGCGGGACAGGAAATAATCAGCCCCAGCATTTT

D gene: TRBD2
V gene: TRBV7-2
J gene: TRBJ2-5
clone size: -
CDR3 protein: CASSYTAGLAGGQETQYF
CDR3 DNA: TGTGCCAGCAGCTATACCGCTGGGCTAGCGGGAGGTCAAGAGACCCAGTACTTC

D gene: TRBD1
V gene: TRBV6-6
J gene: TRBJ2-7
clone size: -
CDR3 protein: CASSYSGTGTPYEQYF
CDR3 DNA: TGTGCCAGCAGTTACTCGGGGACAGGTACTCCCTACGAGCAGTACTTC

D gene: TRBD2
V gene: TRBV7-3
J gene: TRBJ2-7
clone size: -
CDR3 protein: CASSNPSGRDLEQYF
CDR3 DNA: TGTGCCAGCAGCAACCCCAGCGGGAGAGACCTCGAGCAGTACTTC

D gene: -
V gene: TRBV12-2
J gene: TRBJ2-2
clone size: -
CDR3 protein: CASRLETSGSNTGELFF
CDR3 DNA: TGTGCAAGTCGCTTAGAGACTAGCGGGAGCAACACCGGGGAGCTGTTTTTT

D gene: TRBD1
V gene: TRBV9
J gene: TRBJ1-4
clone size: -
CDR3 protein: CASSTTGTATEKLFF
CDR3 DNA: TGTGCCAGCAGCACAACCGGGACAGCGACTGAAAAACTGTTTTTT

D gene: TRBD1
V gene: TRBV18
J gene: TRBJ2-1
clone size: -
CDR3 protein: CASSPTQGAHEQFF
CDR3 DNA: TGTGCCAGCTCACCCACTCAGGGGGCCCATGAGCAGTTCTTC

D gene: -
V gene: TRBV5-5
J gene: TRBJ2-7
clone size: -
CDR3 protein: CASSHGQAPYEQYF
CDR3 DNA: TGTGCCAGCAGCCACGGCCAGGCACCCTACGAGCAGTACTTC

D gene: -
V gene: TRBV4-1
J gene: TRBJ2-7
clone size: -
CDR3 protein: CASSQIEVSYEQYF
CDR3 DNA: TGCGCCAGCAGCCAAATCGAGGTTTCCTACGAGCAGTACTTC